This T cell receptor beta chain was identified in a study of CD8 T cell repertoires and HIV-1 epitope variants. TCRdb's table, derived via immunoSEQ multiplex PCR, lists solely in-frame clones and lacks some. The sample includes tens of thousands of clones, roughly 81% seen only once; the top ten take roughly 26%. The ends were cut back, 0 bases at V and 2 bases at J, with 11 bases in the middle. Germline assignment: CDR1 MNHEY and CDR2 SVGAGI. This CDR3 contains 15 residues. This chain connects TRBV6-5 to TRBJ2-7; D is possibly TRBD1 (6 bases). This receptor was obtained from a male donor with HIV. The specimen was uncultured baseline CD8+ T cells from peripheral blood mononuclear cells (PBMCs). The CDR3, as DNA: TGTGCCAGCAGTTACTCCACTGGGGGCACCTACGAGCAGTACTTC. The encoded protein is CASSYSTGGTYEQYF.